These 28 T cell receptor beta chains share one sample of origin, sequenced in a study of shared clonotypes between healthy human individuals. Clones were read by immunoSEQ multiplex PCR, and TCRdb kept only the in-frame ones, dropping some. The sample shows over 1.4 million clones, roughly 97% of them seen only once. The sequenced sample consisted of naive CD4+ T cells sorted from blood. Subset of the sample: CD45RA+ positively selected. The receptors here all came from a man aged 25 to 40 in good health.

The chain links TRBV7-6 to TRBJ2-7, with 11 bases fitting TRBD2. The CDR3 contains 15 residues. The J segment lost 4 bases and the V segment lost 1 base, leaving 3 bases of the junction unmatched. The germline V gene has CDR1 SGHVS and CDR2 FNYEAQ. CDR3 nucleotides: TGTGCCAGCAGCTTAGGACTAGCGGGGAATTACGAGCAGTACTTC. It encodes CASSLGLAGNYEQYF.

The V gene is TRBV29-1, the J gene TRBJ2-1; no definite D call. V lost 3 bases to trimming and J lost 2 bases, with 8 bases between them. Germline loops: CDR1 SQVTM, CDR2 ANQGSEA. The CDR3 is 13 amino acids. CDR3: CSVDSIPYNEQFF. Written as DNA, the CDR3 is TGCAGCGTTGATTCGATCCCCTACAATGAGCAGTTCTTC.

The chain carries TRBV7-9 and TRBJ1-2, with D possibly TRBD1 on 5 matching bases. The ends were cut back, 5 bases at V and 6 bases at J, with 19 bases in the middle. There are 15 residues in the CDR3. Germline loops: CDR1 SEHNR, CDR2 FQNEAQ (reference sequence). CDR3 nucleotide sequence: TGTGCCAGCAGCCTACTGGGGACGCCAGAGGATGGCTACACCTTC. It translates to CASSLLGTPEDGYTF. Variable domain in full (rest from reference TRBV7-9 and TRBJ1-2): DTGVSQNPRHKITKRGQNVTFRCDPISEHNRLYWYRQTLGQGPEFLTYFQNEAQLEKSRLLSDRFSAERPKGSFSTLEIQRTEQGDSAMYLCASSLLGTPEDGYTFGSGTRLTVV.

The rearrangement joins TRBV18 to TRBJ1-4, with TRBD1 as a possible D gene (6 bases). Trimming cost V 0 bases and J 8 bases, with 10 bases left between them. The CDR3 is 14 residues long. Germline values: CDR1 KGHSH, CDR2 LQKENI. As DNA, the CDR3 is TGTGCCAGCTCACCACCTCCAGGGGACGAAAAACTGTTTTTT. Translation gives CASSPPPGDEKLFF.

This clone is a singleton in its sample. In DNA form, the CDR3 reads TGTGCCAGCAGTTTAATAGTTGACAGGGGCTCCGAGCAGTACTTC. This translates into CASSLIVDRGSEQYF. The chain has TRBV28 and TRBJ2-7, with 8 bases fitting TRBD1. CDR3 length: 15 residues. V dropped 2 bases and J dropped 6; count of bases not matched to a gene: 9. Germline values: CDR1 MDHEN, CDR2 SYDVKM. The whole variable domain, filled in from reference TRBV28 and TRBJ2-7, reads DVKVTQSSRYLVKRTGEKVFLECVQDMDHENMFWYRQDPGLGLRLIYFSYDVKMKEKGDIPEGYSVSREKKERFSLILESASTNQTSMYLCASSLIVDRGSEQYFGPGTRLTVT.

Of note for this clone: The germline gene is not matched at one end of the junction; a read error may be the cause. This chain uses TRBV20-1 with TRBJ2-5, with 13 bases that match TRBD2. The CDR3 has 11 residues. The germline V gene encodes CDR1 DFQATT and CDR2 SNEGSKA (reference sequence). CDR3 loop: CSARVGTSGDF. The CDR3 DNA is TGCAGTGCTAGAGTTGGGACTAGCGGGGACTTC.

This clone was recorded a few times. This rearrangement joins TRBV7-9 to TRBJ2-7, with a tentative D call TRBD2 (5 bases). Per germline, CDR1 SEHNR and CDR2 FQNEAQ (reference sequence). Trimming pared 5 bases from V and 6 bases from J, leaving 23 bases between. There are 16 residues in the CDR3. The CDR3 sequence: CASSQGTSSGLGEQYF. In DNA, the CDR3 is TGTGCCAGCAGCCAAGGTACGTCGAGCGGCCTCGGCGAGCAGTACTTC. The whole variable domain, remainder taken from reference TRBV7-9 and TRBJ2-7, is DTGVSQNPRHKITKRGQNVTFRCDPISEHNRLYWYRQTLGQGPEFLTYFQNEAQLEKSRLLSDRFSAERPKGSFSTLEIQRTEQGDSAMYLCASSQGTSSGLGEQYFGPGTRLTVT.

The chain links TRBV9 to TRBJ2-1, with 9 bases that match TRBD2. Germline assignment: CDR1 SGDLS and CDR2 YYNGEE. J was trimmed by 9 bases and V by 2 bases; bases with no gene match: 6. The CDR3 runs 14 residues. CDR3 in DNA: TGTGCCAGCAGCGTCACCCTACTAGCGGGTGAGCAGTTCTTC. Its protein product is CASSVTLLAGEQFF. The full variable domain, its missing parts supplied by reference TRBV9 and TRBJ2-1, is DSGVTQTPKHLITATGQRVTLRCSPRSGDLSVYWYQQSLDQGLQFLIQYYNGEERAKGNILERFSAQQFPDLHSELNLSSLELGDSALYFCASSVTLLAGEQFFGPGTRLTVL.

The chain is built from TRBV18 and TRBJ1-4; D is unresolved. Trimming removed 2 bases at V and 3 bases at J, with 13 bases between. This CDR3 region has 16 residues. Looked up from germline, CDR1 is KGHSH and CDR2 is LQKENI. The CDR3 protein is CASSPTPPGSNEKLFF. CDR3 sequence (DNA): TGTGCCAGCTCACCAACACCACCGGGTTCTAATGAAAAACTGTTTTTT.

The chain combines TRBV15 with TRBJ2-5, with D unclear. The CDR3 sequence is 16 residues long. CDR1 is LNHNV and CDR2 is YYDKDF in the germline V gene (reference sequence). V was cut by 0 bases and J by 2 bases, with 13 bases left in between. The CDR3 protein is CATSRDATARQETQYF. The DNA for the CDR3 is TGTGCCACCAGCAGAGATGCGACGGCACGTCAAGAGACCCAGTACTTC.

V gene TRBV28 combines with J gene TRBJ1-2; 10 positions match TRBD1. The V gene's germline CDR1 is MDHEN and CDR2 SYDVKM. The ends lost 3 bases at V and 2 bases at J; junction bases unmatched: 3. CDR3 length: 15 amino acids. DNA of the CDR3: TGTGCCAGCAGTTTTGTGGGACAGGGGAACTATGGCTACACCTTC. Its protein product is CASSFVGQGNYGYTF.

In its sample, this clone was seen once. The chain recombines TRBV5-5 with TRBJ2-6; unclear D gene. The germline gives CDR1 SGHKS, CDR2 YYEKEE (reference sequence). V lost 2 bases, J lost 0 bases, and 6 bases lay in between. This CDR3 is 15 amino acids long. The CDR3, as DNA: TGTGCCAGCAGCTTTTTGAGCTCTGGGGCCAACGTCCTGACTTTC. Its translation: CASSFLSSGANVLTF. The full variable domain, rest sourced from reference TRBV5-5 and TRBJ2-6, is DAGVTQSPTHLIKTRGQQVTLRCSPISGHKSVSWYQQVLGQGPQFIFQYYEKEERGRGNFPDRFSARQFPNYSSELNVNALLLGDSALYLCASSFLSSGANVLTFGAGSRLTVL.

This chain links TRBV9 with TRBJ2-5; D may correspond to TRBD1 or TRBD2 (6 bases each). Looked up from germline, CDR1 is SGDLS and CDR2 is YYNGEE. Trimming shortened V by 3 bases and J by 5 bases, and 17 bases separated the two germline ends. The CDR3 is 15 residues long. This CDR3 is CASSAPGERGETQYF. The CDR3 DNA reads as TGTGCCAGCAGCGCGCCGGGGGAAAGGGGGGAGACCCAGTACTTC.

V usage is TRBV14 and J usage is TRBJ1-2; 11 nucleotides agree with TRBD1. Trimming at V came to 1 base and at J to 2 bases, leaving 6 bases not matched to a gene. The CDR3 runs 17 residues. CDR1 SGHDN and CDR2 FVKESK come from the germline V gene. CDR3 sequence: CASSQVRTGGPNYGYTF. The CDR3 DNA reads TGTGCCAGCAGCCAAGTCCGGACAGGGGGCCCCAACTATGGCTACACCTTC.

V and J are TRBV5-5 and TRBJ1-5, with TRBD1 matching over 8 bases. The CDR3 loop spans 17 amino acids. V lost 4 bases and J lost 0; bases outside the gene matches: 9. The V gene's germline CDR1 is SGHKS and CDR2 YYEKEE (reference sequence). The CDR3 is CASSIGQGRDSNQPQHF. In DNA, the CDR3 is TGTGCCAGCAGCATAGGACAGGGTCGGGATAGCAATCAGCCCCAGCATTTT.

This clone was picked up one time. CDR3 sequence reads: CASSSPPGAGGGDTQYF. The CDR3 bases are TGTGCCAGCAGCTCTCCCCCTGGGGCGGGAGGCGGGGATACGCAGTATTTT. The chain recombines TRBV7-3 with TRBJ2-3; TRBD2 matches 8 bases. The V gene's germline CDR1 is SGHTA and CDR2 FQGTGA. The length of the CDR3 is 17 residues. V gave up 4 bases and J gave up 6 bases; unmatched junction bases: 15.

This chain uses TRBV30 with TRBJ2-5, with 8 bases matching TRBD2. CDR1 and CDR2 from the germline V gene are GTSNPN and SVGIG (reference sequence). This CDR3 has 16 amino acids. The V gene end was trimmed by 5 bases and the J gene end by 7 bases; junction bases not matched to a gene: 18. CDR3 DNA sequence: TGTGCCTGGTCCAGAACTAGCGGACGGGCACTGGGGACCCAGTACTTC. Encoded protein: CAWSRTSGRALGTQYF. The full variable domain, completed using reference TRBV30 and TRBJ2-5, is SQTIHQWPATLVQPVGSPLSLECTVEGTSNPNLYWYRQAAGRGLQLLFYSVGIGQISSEVPQNLSASRPQDRQFILSSKKLLLSDSGFYLCAWSRTSGRALGTQYFGPGTRLLVL.

The chain uses TRBV5-6 and TRBJ2-2; TRBD2 agrees at 10 bases. J was trimmed by 5 bases and V by 6 bases; bases with no gene match: 4. This CDR3 spans 14 amino acids. CDR1 is SGHDT and CDR2 is YYEEEE in the germline V gene. CDR3 DNA: TGTGCCAGCAACCTAGCGGGAGCAACCGGGGAGCTGTTTTTT. Its protein is CASNLAGATGELFF.

The chain recombines TRBV5-1 with TRBJ2-7, with D unresolved. The CDR3 is made up of 12 amino acids. Germline CDR1 SGHRS, CDR2 YFSETQ. The V and J ends lost 6 bases and 5 bases respectively, with 12 bases between them. CDR3 sequence reads: CASTNSLDEQYF. The CDR3 nucleotides read TGCGCCAGCACGAATTCGCTCGACGAGCAGTACTTC.

In its sample, this clone was seen once. This rearrangement joins TRBV4-3 to TRBJ2-4; D unresolved. With 4 bases removed from V and 2 bases from J, the gap between germline ends came to 9 bases. Germline V gene sequence: CDR1 LGHNA, CDR2 YSLEER. The CDR3 length is 14 residues. CDR3 amino acids: CASSPGPSKNIQYF. The CDR3 DNA is TGCGCCAGCAGCCCTGGTCCGTCCAAAAACATTCAGTACTTC.

V and J are TRBV5-4 and TRBJ2-1, with D perhaps matching TRBD2 (6 bases). With 2 bases removed from V and 5 bases from J, the gap between germline ends came to 11 bases. Germline V gene lookup returns CDR1 SGHNT and CDR2 YYREEE (reference sequence). The CDR3 totals 14 residues. CDR3 bases: TGTGCCAGCAGCTTAACGGGACTCAACAATGAGCAGTTCTTC. Residues: CASSLTGLNNEQFF.

V usage is TRBV2 and J usage is TRBJ2-3, with TRBD2 matching over 10 bases. Germline CDR1 reads SNHLY; CDR2 reads FYNNEI. The CDR3 has 14 amino acids. Trimming at V came to 6 bases and at J to 7 bases, leaving 7 bases not matched to a gene. The CDR3 here is CASSASGSVNTQYF. Written as DNA, the CDR3 is TGTGCCAGCAGCGCTAGCGGGAGTGTGAATACGCAGTATTTT.

This clone has a single count. The V call is TRBV5-6, the J call TRBJ1-5, with D possibly matching TRBD1 (5 bases). The CDR3 sequence is 15 residues long. Germline lookup yields CDR1 SGHDT and CDR2 YYEEEE. V was pared by 1 base and J by 2 bases, with 10 bases between. In DNA, the CDR3 is TGTGCCAGCAGCTTGCGACAGCTAGGCAATCAGCCCCAGCATTTT. It specifies CASSLRQLGNQPQHF.

This clone has a single count. J is TRBJ2-7 and V is TRBV28; D possibly corresponds to TRBD2 (5 bases). The V gene's germline CDR1 is MDHEN and CDR2 SYDVKM. V lost 3 bases and J 6 bases, leaving 12 bases between the germline ends. This CDR3 has 13 residues. DNA of the CDR3: TGTGCCAGCAGTTTCGGACTGTTACCCGAGCAGTACTTC. Encoded protein: CASSFGLLPEQYF.

On this clone itself: Additional DNA sequences in this sample encode the identical CDR3. This chain uses TRBV10-3 with TRBJ2-3; the D gene is possibly TRBD1 (5 bases). With 8 bases removed from V and 6 bases from J, the gap between germline ends came to 9 bases. The CDR3 sequence is 11 residues long. Germline V gene data show CDR1 as ENHRY and CDR2 as SYGVKD. This CDR3 reads CAIRQGDTQYF. The CDR3 DNA follows: TGTGCCATCCGTCAGGGCGATACGCAGTATTTT.

Concerning this clone itself: This sample includes further DNA sequences coding for the same CDR3. The chain has TRBV5-1 and TRBJ1-1, with a tentative D call TRBD1 (5 bases). CDR1 SGHRS and CDR2 YFSETQ come from the germline V gene. Trimming removed 2 bases at V and 1 base at J, with 9 bases between. This CDR3 has 14 amino acids. The CDR3 reads CASSLRTGNTEAFF. The CDR3 DNA is TGCGCCAGCAGCTTACGTACAGGGAACACTGAAGCTTTCTTT.

The chain employs TRBV11-3 and TRBJ2-3; TRBD2 matches at 14 bases. V lost 1 base, J lost 6 bases, and 6 bases stayed unmatched. The germline V gene encodes CDR1 SGHNT and CDR2 YENEEA. The CDR3 has 17 amino acids. CDR3 sequence: CASSLVGLAGGWDTQYF. Written as DNA, the CDR3 is TGTGCCAGCAGCTTAGTAGGACTAGCGGGGGGTTGGGATACGCAGTATTTT.

This clone was counted once. The genes are TRBV28 and TRBJ1-5; the D gene is possibly TRBD1 (5 bases). The ends were cut back, 5 bases at V and 6 bases at J, with 14 bases in the middle. The CDR3 loop spans 14 amino acids. Germline CDR1 MDHEN, CDR2 SYDVKM. The DNA of the CDR3 is TGTGCCAGCAGTCCCCTGGCGACAGTTCAGCCCCAGCATTTT. As protein: CASSPLATVQPQHF.